The next 24 T cell receptor beta chains were all read from a single sample in a study of blood T cell repertoires in COVID-19 (TCRdb year 2020). The library was generated by the immunoSEQ multiplex PCR assay. Not all clones reach the TCRdb copy of this immuneACCESS table, which keeps in-frame sequences only. Checked studies attribute under half of the gap to unresolved V genes and leave the rest unexplained. This sample lists about 76,000 clones; over 85% were detected once. Roughly a tenth of the sample lies in the top ten. The material sequenced was peripheral blood. These TCRs come from a human donor in a cohort sampled during active COVID-19.

The V call is TRBV14, the J call TRBJ2-5, with D possibly being TRBD1 (7 bases). Trimming removed 5 bases from V and 4 bases from J, with 14 bases in between. This CDR3 is 14 amino acids long. Germline V gene lookup returns CDR1 SGHDN and CDR2 FVKESK. The CDR3 sequence is CASSFRGAGETQYF. The CDR3 DNA reads TGTGCCAGCAGCTTCAGGGGGGCAGGAGAGACCCAGTACTTC.

CDR3 DNA sequence: TGTGCCAGCAGTTTATCGAATTTGAGGCGGGACGGCTACGAGCAGTACTTC. Amino acid sequence: CASSLSNLRRDGYEQYF. V usage is TRBV27 and J usage is TRBJ2-7, with D possibly matching TRBD2 (6 bases). The germline V gene encodes CDR1 MNHEY and CDR2 SMNVEV (reference sequence). V lost 0 bases to trimming and J lost 3 bases, with 18 bases between them. The CDR3 is made up of 17 amino acids.

V and J are TRBV28 and TRBJ2-7; no clear D gene. Germline V gene sequence: CDR1 MDHEN, CDR2 SYDVKM. V gave up 5 bases and J gave up 3 bases, with 14 bases separating them. This CDR3 contains 14 residues. The CDR3 nucleotides read TGTGCCAGCAGTGCATCTGGGCGACACTACGAGCAGTACTTC. Translation: CASSASGRHYEQYF.

The chain recombines TRBV6-1 with TRBJ2-7; 8 bases agree with TRBD1. The V gene's germline CDR1 is MNHNS and CDR2 SASEGT. V was clipped by 0 bases and J by 6 bases; unmatched bases: 4. CDR3 length: 14 amino acids. CDR3 DNA: TGTGCCAGCAGTGAAGCTCCGGGACAGGCCGAGCAGTACTTC. It encodes CASSEAPGQAEQYF.

The genes are TRBV11-1 and TRBJ1-4; weak D call: TRBD1 (6 bases). The CDR3 runs 14 residues. Deletions cut 6 bases from V and 8 bases from J, with 16 bases between. CDR1 is SGHAT and CDR2 is FQDESV in the germline V gene (reference sequence). The CDR3 reads CASRTGFLEEKLFF. CDR3 nucleotide sequence: TGTGCCAGCAGGACAGGATTCTTAGAGGAAAAACTGTTTTTT.

This chain uses TRBV7-2 with TRBJ2-2; TRBD2 agrees at 12 bases. V lost 8 bases and J lost 7; bases outside the gene matches: 2. Germline V gives CDR1 SGHTA, CDR2 FQGNSA. The CDR3 is 13 residues long. The CDR3 is CASGLAGFGELFF. The CDR3 region has the DNA TGTGCCAGCGGACTAGCGGGATTCGGGGAGCTGTTTTTT. The full variable domain, with the rest looked up from reference TRBV7-2 and TRBJ2-2, is GAGVSQSPSNKVTEKGKDVELRCDPISGHTALYWYRQSLGQGLEFLIYFQGNSAPDKSGLPSDRFSAERTGGSVSTLTIQRTQQEDSAVYLCASGLAGFGELFFGEGSRLTVL.

The CDR3 DNA sequence: TGTGCCAGCAGTTACAGTGTGCGGGAGACCACAGATACGCAGTATTTT. As protein: CASSYSVRETTDTQYF. The chain couples TRBV6-2 or TRBV6-3 to TRBJ2-3; TRBD2 agrees at 7 bases. Germline trimming cut 2 bases from V and 2 bases from J; bases unmatched to any gene: 7. The germline CDR1 and CDR2 sequences are MNHEY and SVGEGT. CDR3 length: 16 residues.

V gene TRBV6-5 combines with J gene TRBJ2-5, with TRBD1 matching over 8 bases. The J segment lost 4 bases and the V segment lost 0 bases, leaving 7 bases of the junction unmatched. The CDR3 consists of 16 residues. Germline V gene sequence: CDR1 MNHEY, CDR2 SVGAGI. Written as DNA, the CDR3 is TGTGCCAGCAGTTACTCTGACAGGGGAGTAGGAGAGACCCAGTACTTC. It is translated as CASSYSDRGVGETQYF.

This clone was recorded only once. The J gene is TRBJ2-5, the V gene TRBV6-1; tentative D call: TRBD1 (5 bases). V lost 4 bases and J 2 bases, leaving 11 bases between the germline ends. The germline V gene has CDR1 MNHNS and CDR2 SASEGT. The CDR3 totals 14 residues. CDR3 sequence reads: CASSVTGPQETQYF. The CDR3 DNA follows: TGTGCCAGCAGTGTTACAGGACCGCAAGAGACCCAGTACTTC.

The chain couples TRBV6-2 or TRBV6-3 to TRBJ2-7; D gene unclear. Germline V gene lookup returns CDR1 MNHEY and CDR2 SVGEGT. The CDR3 totals 14 residues. V lost 2 bases, J lost 5 bases, and 13 bases lay in between. CDR3 DNA sequence: TGTGCCAGCAGTTACCGTCCGAGTAGTCACGAGCAGTACTTC. This codes for CASSYRPSSHEQYF.

This chain connects TRBV11-2 to TRBJ1-1; D unresolved. Trimming pared 2 bases from V and 0 bases from J, leaving 7 bases between. CDR1 and CDR2 from the germline V gene are SGHAT and FQNNGV. The CDR3 loop spans 14 amino acids. Here the CDR3 reads CASSLSSVNTEAFF. CDR3 nucleotide sequence: TGTGCCAGCAGCTTATCTAGCGTGAACACTGAAGCTTTCTTT.

This chain uses TRBV19 with TRBJ1-2; 7 bases fit TRBD1. Germline values: CDR1 LNHDA, CDR2 SQIVND (reference sequence). With 3 bases clipped from V and 3 bases from J, the junction kept 7 bases outside the gene matches. CDR3 length: 15 residues. The CDR3 DNA is TGTGCCAGTAGTATTCTGCAGGGGGTCGACTATGGCTACACCTTC. This gives the protein CASSILQGVDYGYTF.

The chain links TRBV9 to TRBJ2-2, with D possibly TRBD1 on 6 matching bases. Germline V gene data show CDR1 as SGDLS and CDR2 as YYNGEE. This CDR3 is 15 amino acids long. Trimming removed 0 bases at V and 6 bases at J, with 12 bases between. CDR3: CASSVGGQSAGELFF. The CDR3 nucleotides read TGTGCCAGCAGCGTAGGAGGACAGTCGGCCGGGGAGCTGTTTTTT.

The chain joins TRBV5-6 to TRBJ2-3; 9 bases are shared with TRBD2. The CDR3 extends over 17 amino acids. Germline V lookup: CDR1 SGHDT, CDR2 YYEEEE. The J segment lost 4 bases and the V segment lost 0 bases, leaving 9 bases of the junction unmatched. DNA for the CDR3: TGTGCCAGCAGCTTGGGGATGGTAGCGGGAGATCCAGATACGCAGTATTTT. Its translation: CASSLGMVAGDPDTQYF. The whole variable domain, filled in from reference TRBV5-6 and TRBJ2-3, reads DAGVTQSPTHLIKTRGQQVTLRCSPKSGHDTVSWYQQALGQGPQFIFQYYEEEERQRGNFPDRFSGHQFPNYSSELNVNALLLGDSALYLCASSLGMVAGDPDTQYFGPGTRLTVL.

This clone was found once. V gene TRBV19 combines with J gene TRBJ2-3; 12 bases fit TRBD2. Germline values: CDR1 LNHDA, CDR2 SQIVND (reference sequence). This CDR3 is 16 amino acids long. Trimming removed 5 bases from V and 2 bases from J; junction bases left unmatched: 5. CDR3 coding DNA: TGTGCCAGTAGTCAACTAGCGGGAGGATACACAGATACGCAGTATTTT. Residues: CASSQLAGGYTDTQYF. The whole variable domain, remainder taken from reference TRBV19 and TRBJ2-3, is DGGITQSPKYLFRKEGQNVTLSCEQNLNHDAMYWYRQDPGQGLRLIYYSQIVNDFQKGDIAEGYSVSREKKESFPLTVTSAQKNPTAFYLCASSQLAGGYTDTQYFGPGTRLTVL.

This clone was counted a single time. The chain combines TRBV7-2 with TRBJ2-1, with 7 bases identical to TRBD2. V trimming: 1 base; J trimming: 1 base; junction bases outside the gene matches: 4. Germline V CDR1 and CDR2: SGHTA, FQGNSA. This CDR3 has 16 residues. CDR3 loop: CASSLGAGVSYNEQFF. As DNA, the CDR3 is TGTGCCAGCAGCTTAGGGGCGGGAGTGTCCTACAATGAGCAGTTCTTC.

The V gene is TRBV7-2, the J gene TRBJ2-7; possibly TRBD1 for D (6 bases). Trimming shortened V by 1 base and J by 5 bases, and 15 bases separated the two germline ends. CDR3 length equals 15 residues. The germline gives CDR1 SGHTA, CDR2 FQGNSA. Here the CDR3 DNA reads TGTGCCAGCAGCTTAGATGCAGGGGCTGTCAACGAGCAGTACTTC. Its translation is CASSLDAGAVNEQYF. The full variable domain, in which reference TRBV7-2 and TRBJ2-7 provide the parts outside the CDR3, is GAGVSQSPSNKVTEKGKDVELRCDPISGHTALYWYRQSLGQGLEFLIYFQGNSAPDKSGLPSDRFSAERTGGSVSTLTIQRTQQEDSAVYLCASSLDAGAVNEQYFGPGTRLTVT.

The V and J genes are TRBV5-1 and TRBJ1-1, with 8 nucleotides matching TRBD1. The CDR3 length is 12 residues. V gave up 3 bases and J gave up 8 bases; unmatched junction bases: 3. Germline values: CDR1 SGHRS, CDR2 YFSETQ. The CDR3 coding sequence is TGCGCCAGCAGCTGGACAGGGACCGAAGCTTTCTTT. This encodes CASSWTGTEAFF.

The chain's CDR3 is CASSTPGGLYEQYF. The CDR3 coding sequence is TGTGCCAGTAGTACACCAGGGGGCCTCTACGAGCAGTACTTC. The V gene is TRBV19, the J gene TRBJ2-7; 8 bases align to TRBD1. The CDR3 loop spans 14 amino acids. Germline V gene sequence: CDR1 LNHDA, CDR2 SQIVND (reference sequence). V gave up 4 bases and J gave up 3 bases; unmatched junction bases: 5.

The chain carries TRBV6-2 or TRBV6-3 and TRBJ1-1; D remains ambiguous. Trimming pared 6 bases from V and 6 bases from J, leaving 14 bases between. CDR3 length: 13 amino acids. CDR1 and CDR2 (germline): MNHEY, SVGEGT. In nucleotides, the CDR3 is TGTGCCAGCAGCAAGCTTCCCTCGGCTGAAGCTTTCTTT. Protein sequence: CASSKLPSAEAFF.

This clone was counted between two and nine times. The CDR3 loop is CASSPRQGYQPQHF. Written as DNA, the CDR3 is TGTGCCAGCAGTCCCCGCCAGGGCTATCAGCCCCAGCATTTT. J is TRBJ1-5 and V is TRBV6-5; possible D gene TRBD1, 5 bases. From germline, CDR1 is MNHEY and CDR2 SVGAGI. The CDR3 has 14 amino acids. V lost 5 bases, J lost 5 bases, and 13 bases lay in between.

V and J are TRBV20-1 and TRBJ1-2; 7 nucleotides agree with TRBD1. Trimming at V came to 3 bases and at J to 4 bases, leaving 8 bases not matched to a gene. The CDR3 runs 14 residues. The germline V gene encodes CDR1 DFQATT and CDR2 SNEGSKA (reference sequence). Here the CDR3 reads CSASGRGLGYGYTF. CDR3 DNA: TGCAGTGCTAGTGGGAGGGGGCTCGGCTATGGCTACACCTTC.

This sequence joins TRBV27 and TRBJ2-2; D not resolved. This CDR3 has 12 amino acids. Germline CDR1 reads MNHEY; CDR2 reads SMNVEV (reference sequence). V was trimmed by 1 base and J by 6 bases, leaving 3 bases between them. CDR3 amino acids: CASSLWPGELFF. The CDR3 DNA reads as TGTGCCAGCAGTTTATGGCCCGGGGAGCTGTTTTTT.

The sample holds one count of this clone. The chain links TRBV6-5 to TRBJ1-1; 7 nucleotides agree with TRBD1. CDR3 length: 15 amino acids. Germline CDR1 and CDR2: MNHEY and SVGAGI. Germline trimming cut 5 bases from V and 7 bases from J; bases unmatched to any gene: 13. This CDR3 is CASSRYRGGSDEAFF. The CDR3 DNA is TGTGCCAGCAGTAGATACAGGGGTGGGAGTGATGAAGCTTTCTTT.